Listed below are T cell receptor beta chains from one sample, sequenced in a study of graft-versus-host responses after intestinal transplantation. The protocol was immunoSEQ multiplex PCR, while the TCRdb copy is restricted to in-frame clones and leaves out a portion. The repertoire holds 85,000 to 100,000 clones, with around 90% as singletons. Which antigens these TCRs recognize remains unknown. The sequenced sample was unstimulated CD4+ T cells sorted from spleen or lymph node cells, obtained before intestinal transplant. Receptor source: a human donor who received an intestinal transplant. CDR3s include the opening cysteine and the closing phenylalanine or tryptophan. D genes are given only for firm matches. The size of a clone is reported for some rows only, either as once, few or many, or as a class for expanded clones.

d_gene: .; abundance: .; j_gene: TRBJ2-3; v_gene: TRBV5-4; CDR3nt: TGTGCCAGCAGCGTACCGGGACTTCAGGGAGATACGCAGTATTTT; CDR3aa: CASSVPGLQGDTQYF
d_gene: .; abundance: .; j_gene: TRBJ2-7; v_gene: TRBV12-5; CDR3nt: TGTGCTAGTGGTTTAGGGACAATTTCCCTCCCTTTAAAATACGAGCAGTACTTC; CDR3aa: CASGLGTISLPLKYEQYF
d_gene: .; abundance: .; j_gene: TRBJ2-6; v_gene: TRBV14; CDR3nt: TGTGCCAGCAGCCATCTAGGACACTCTGGGGCCAACGTCCTGACTTTC; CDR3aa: CASSHLGHSGANVLTF
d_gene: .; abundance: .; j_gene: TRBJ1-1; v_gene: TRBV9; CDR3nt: TGTGCCAGCAGCGTAGTGGACAGTTGGACTGAAGCTTTCTTT; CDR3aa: CASSVVDSWTEAFF
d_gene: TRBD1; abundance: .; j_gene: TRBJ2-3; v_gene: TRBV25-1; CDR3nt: TGTGCCAGCTCCAGGGGGCTGCCAGATACGCAGTATTTT; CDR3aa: CASSRGLPDTQYF
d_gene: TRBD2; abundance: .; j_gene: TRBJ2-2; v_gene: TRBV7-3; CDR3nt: TGTGCCAGCAGCTTCCGGACTAGCGGGGCCACCGGGGAGCTGTTTTTT; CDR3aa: CASSFRTSGATGELFF
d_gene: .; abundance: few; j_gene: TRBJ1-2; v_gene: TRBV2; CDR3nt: TGTGCCAGCAGTGGAGTCGTACTCTCATTCTATGGCTACACCTTC; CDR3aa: CASSGVVLSFYGYTF
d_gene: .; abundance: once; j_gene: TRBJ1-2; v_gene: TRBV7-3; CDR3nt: TGTGCCAGCAGCCCTGGGGGGGGTCAGGCCTATGGCTACACCTTC; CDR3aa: CASSPGGGQAYGYTF
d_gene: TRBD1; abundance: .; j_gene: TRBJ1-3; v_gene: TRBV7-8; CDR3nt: TGTGCCAGCAGCTCAGAGAGGGGGCGGGGAAACACCATATATTTT; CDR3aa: CASSSERGRGNTIYF
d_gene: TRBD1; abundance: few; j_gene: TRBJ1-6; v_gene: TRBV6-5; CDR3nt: TGTGCCAGCAGTTATGGACAGGGGGCGTCACCCCTCCACTTT; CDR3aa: CASSYGQGASPLHF
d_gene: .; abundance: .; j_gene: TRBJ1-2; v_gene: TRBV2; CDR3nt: TGTGCCAGCAGGAGGGGGGGCGCGGGCTACACCTTC; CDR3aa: CASRRGGAGYTF
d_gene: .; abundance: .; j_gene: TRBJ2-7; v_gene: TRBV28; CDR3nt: TGTGCCAGCAGTTCCAGTACCGGGACAAGCTCCTACGAGCAGTACTTC; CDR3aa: CASSSSTGTSSYEQYF
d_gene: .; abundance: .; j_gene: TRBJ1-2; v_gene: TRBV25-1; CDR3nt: TGTGCCAGCAGTACAGGGTCGGGGTCTTATGGCTACACCTTC; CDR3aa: CASSTGSGSYGYTF
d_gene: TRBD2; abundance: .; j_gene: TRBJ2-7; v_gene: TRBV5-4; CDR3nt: TGTGCCAGCAGCTTTAATGGACTAGCGGGAGCTTACGAGCAGTACTTC; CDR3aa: CASSFNGLAGAYEQYF
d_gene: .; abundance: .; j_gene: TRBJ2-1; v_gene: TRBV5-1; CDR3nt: TGCGCCAGCTGGGCCGGGAGTGAGCAGTTCTTC; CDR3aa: CASWAGSEQFF
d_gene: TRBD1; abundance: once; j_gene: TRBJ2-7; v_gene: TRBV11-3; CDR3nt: TGTGCCAGCAGCTTATGGGGACAGGGGCTAACCTACGAGCAGTACTTC; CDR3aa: CASSLWGQGLTYEQYF
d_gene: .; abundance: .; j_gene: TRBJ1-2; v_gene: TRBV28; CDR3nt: TGTGCCAGCAGGGGCACCGGGATTCCGACTAACTATGGCTACACCTTC; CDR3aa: CASRGTGIPTNYGYTF
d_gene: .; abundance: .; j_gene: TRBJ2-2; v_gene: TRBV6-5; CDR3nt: TGTGCCAGCAGCCGGACCGGGGAGCTGTTTTTT; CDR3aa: CASSRTGELFF
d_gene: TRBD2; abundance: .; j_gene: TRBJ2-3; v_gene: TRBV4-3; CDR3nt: TGCGCCAGCAGCCCCCGGGTGAGACTAGCGGGTTATGTGGATACGCAGTATTTT; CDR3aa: CASSPRVRLAGYVDTQYF
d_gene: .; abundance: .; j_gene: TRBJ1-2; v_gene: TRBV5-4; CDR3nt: TGTGCCAGCAGCTTGACATTAAGCGGAATCTATGGCTACACCTTC; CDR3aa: CASSLTLSGIYGYTF
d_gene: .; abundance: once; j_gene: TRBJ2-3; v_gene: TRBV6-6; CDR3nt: TGTGCCAGCAATTGGGACTCCACAGATACGCAGTATTTT; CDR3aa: CASNWDSTDTQYF
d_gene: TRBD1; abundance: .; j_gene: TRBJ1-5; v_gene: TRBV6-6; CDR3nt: TGTGCCAGCAGACAGGGGGGGCAGCCCCAGCATTTT; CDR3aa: CASRQGGQPQHF
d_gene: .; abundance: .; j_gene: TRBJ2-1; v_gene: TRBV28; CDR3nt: TGTGCCAGCAGTACCCTCGGACTATACAATGAGCAGTTCTTC; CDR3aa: CASSTLGLYNEQFF
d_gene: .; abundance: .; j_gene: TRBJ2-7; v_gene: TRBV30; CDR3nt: TGTGCCTGGACACCCGGGGTCTCCTACGAGCAGTACTTC; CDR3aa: CAWTPGVSYEQYF
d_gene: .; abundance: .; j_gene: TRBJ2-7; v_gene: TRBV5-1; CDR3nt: TGCGCCAGCAGCCTGACCGGGAGCCCCTACGAGCAGTACTTC; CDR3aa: CASSLTGSPYEQYF
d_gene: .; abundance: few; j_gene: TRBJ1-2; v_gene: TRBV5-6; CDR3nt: TGTGCCAGCAGCCCGCACAGGGACTATGGCTACACCTTC; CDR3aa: CASSPHRDYGYTF
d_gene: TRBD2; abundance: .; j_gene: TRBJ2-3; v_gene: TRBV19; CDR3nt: TGTGCCAGTAGAAGAGCGGGGCACCCGTCCGCAGATACGCAGTATTTT; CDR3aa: CASRRAGHPSADTQYF
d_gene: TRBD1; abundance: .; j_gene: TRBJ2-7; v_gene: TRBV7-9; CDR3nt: TGTGCCAGCAGCTTAGACCACAGGGGCCAATCCTACGAGCAGTACTTC; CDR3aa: CASSLDHRGQSYEQYF
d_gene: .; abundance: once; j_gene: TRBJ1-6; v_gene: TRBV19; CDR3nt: TGTGCCAGTAGTAAGGAGGGTTCACCCCTCCACTTT; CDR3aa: CASSKEGSPLHF
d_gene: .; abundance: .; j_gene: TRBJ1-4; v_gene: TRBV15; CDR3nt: TGTGCCACCAGCACAGTAACAGGGCTCGGTGAAAAACTGTTTTTT; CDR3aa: CATSTVTGLGEKLFF